This T cell receptor beta chain originates from a study of T cells after yellow fever vaccination. From germline, CDR1 is DFQATT and CDR2 SNEGSKA (reference sequence). The ends lost 0 bases at V and 7 bases at J; junction bases unmatched: 9. The CDR3 has 14 amino acids. Via MiXCR, TCRdb re-called the 5' RACE reads, giving one row per CDR3 protein. The sample holds about 260,000 distinct CDR3 sequences, around 13% seen once. This clonotype was found a few times. V is TRBV20-1 and J is TRBJ2-7, with 7 nucleotides matching TRBD2. The sequence was collected from a young man who received the YFV17D yellow fever vaccine. The sample in question was CD4+ T cells sorted from PBMCs, obtained 45 days after the yellow fever booster vaccination. The CDR3 DNA sequence: TGCAGTGCTAGAGATCCGGCTAGCGGTAGGGAGCAGTACTTC. This sequence encodes CSARDPASGREQYF.